The 14 T cell receptor beta chains below were found in one sample sequenced in a study of radiation and T cells in renal cell carcinoma (dated by TCRdb to the early 2020s). Receptor amplification or capture employed the immunoSEQ multiplex PCR assay. As stored in TCRdb, this immuneACCESS dataset retains in-frame rearrangements with V and J assigned. A fraction of the clones does not appear; measured against another copy, unresolved V genes explain less than half of the discrepancy, and the remainder lacks a known reason. Here the sample has 150,000 or so clones; around four fifths occur a single time. The biggest ten clones account for approximately 22% of the sample. This sample's time point label indicates: baseline pretreatment blood. The treatment or condition tag for this specimen amounts to: 15 Gy SBRT to primary tumor, nephrectomy 4 weeks later. Here the sequenced sample was blood, taken from a patient whose treatment included radiotherapy and nephrectomy. These receptor sequences come from a woman aged 45-59 years with renal cell carcinoma.

The CDR3 loop reads CASSLRTGWEDTQYF. The CDR3 nucleotides are TGTGCCAGCAGCCTCCGGACAGGGTGGGAAGATACGCAGTATTTT. The chain joins TRBV9 to TRBJ2-3; 8 nucleotides agree with TRBD1. CDR3 size: 15 residues. CDR1 is SGDLS and CDR2 is YYNGEE in the germline V gene. The V segment lost 4 bases and the J segment 5 bases; nucleotides outside the gene matches: 9.

CDR3 DNA: TGTGCCAGCAGTTACTCTTTGGGTGGCGTGAACACTGAAGCTTTCTTT. Residues: CASSYSLGGVNTEAFF. The J gene is TRBJ1-1, the V gene TRBV6-5; D not certain. This CDR3 spans 16 amino acids. The ends were cut back, 0 bases at V and 0 bases at J, with 11 bases in the middle. Germline CDR1 reads MNHEY; CDR2 reads SVGAGI.

This clone was seen once. The chain joins TRBV10-3 to TRBJ2-1; TRBD1 aligns across 8 bases. CDR3 length: 14 residues. Per germline, CDR1 ENHRY and CDR2 SYGVKD. V lost 5 bases to trimming and J lost 5 bases; unmatched junction nucleotides: 5. CDR3 DNA: TGTGCCATCAGTACGGACAGGGAGCACAATGAGCAGTTCTTC. It translates to CAISTDREHNEQFF.

The J gene is TRBJ1-6, the V gene TRBV6-5, with D possibly TRBD1 on 6 matching bases. CDR1 is MNHEY, CDR2 SVGAGI, per germline. V was trimmed by 6 bases and J by 7 bases, leaving 7 bases between them. CDR3 length equals 12 residues. CDR3 DNA: TGTGCCAGCAGACAGGGAAATTCACCCCTCCACTTT. Amino acids: CASRQGNSPLHF.

Here the CDR3 DNA reads TGTGCCAGCAGGGGCACAGATACGCAGTATTTT. Protein: CASRGTDTQYF. V is TRBV5-4 and J is TRBJ2-3; no clear D gene. Germline loops: CDR1 SGHNT, CDR2 YYREEE (reference sequence). V was trimmed by 5 bases and J by 1 base, leaving 2 bases between them. This CDR3 is 11 amino acids long.

The rearrangement uses TRBV19 and TRBJ1-1, with D possibly TRBD1 on 6 matching bases. Germline CDR1 reads LNHDA; CDR2 reads SQIVND (reference sequence). Trimming cost V 5 bases and J 11 bases, with 15 bases left between them. This CDR3 spans 12 amino acids. CDR3 nucleotide sequence: TGTGCCAGTAGTCCGAAATCAGGGGTGGCTTTCTTT. It yields the protein CASSPKSGVAFF. The whole variable domain, filled in from reference TRBV19 and TRBJ1-1, reads DGGITQSPKYLFRKEGQNVTLSCEQNLNHDAMYWYRQDPGQGLRLIYYSQIVNDFQKGDIAEGYSVSREKKESFPLTVTSAQKNPTAFYLCASSPKSGVAFFGQGTRLTVV.

The chain uses TRBV2 and TRBJ2-4; D unclear. The germline gives CDR1 SNHLY, CDR2 FYNNEI. V was cut by 4 bases and J by 6 bases, with 13 bases left in between. The CDR3 has 14 amino acids. The CDR3 loop is CASSVDRSTNIQYF. The CDR3 nucleotides are TGTGCCAGCAGTGTGGACCGTAGTACAAACATTCAGTACTTC.

The rearrangement uses TRBV6-5 and TRBJ2-5; D is possibly TRBD2 (6 bases). The CDR3 has 14 residues. Per the germline V gene, CDR1 is MNHEY and CDR2 is SVGAGI. V was shortened by 4 bases and J by 1 base, with 10 bases between the two germline ends. CDR3 nucleotide sequence: TGTGCCAGCAGTTTTGGGGGGAGCCAAGAGACCCAGTACTTC. As protein: CASSFGGSQETQYF.

The chain recombines TRBV5-1 with TRBJ1-1; 9 nucleotides line up with TRBD1. The germline gives CDR1 SGHRS, CDR2 YFSETQ. With V trimmed by 0 bases and J by 5 bases, 8 bases remained unmatched. CDR3 length: 16 residues. The CDR3 DNA reads TGCGCCAGCAGCTTGGGAAGGGGACAGGGTGATACTGAAGCTTTCTTT. Translation: CASSLGRGQGDTEAFF.

The V call is TRBV30, the J call TRBJ1-5, with TRBD1 identical over 12 bases. Germline V gives CDR1 GTSNPN, CDR2 SVGIG (reference sequence). V gave up 1 base and J gave up 4 bases; unmatched junction bases: 2. CDR3 size: 15 residues. CDR3 nucleotides: TGTGCCTGGAGTGCGGGACAGGGGGCGAATCAGCCCCAGCATTTT. This gives the protein CAWSAGQGANQPQHF.

The rearrangement uses TRBV9 and TRBJ2-4, with a tentative D call TRBD1 (6 bases). Germline CDR1 and CDR2: SGDLS and YYNGEE. V gave up 4 bases and J gave up 7 bases, with 21 bases separating them. This CDR3 region has 16 residues. In DNA form, the CDR3 reads TGTGCCAGCAGCCCAACGACAGGTGTTACACCGAACATTCAGTACTTC. Its translation is CASSPTTGVTPNIQYF.

The chain links TRBV9 to TRBJ1-3, with D uncertain. The CDR3 runs to 16 residues. The V end lost 2 bases, the J end lost 0 bases, and 12 bases lay between the germline ends. The germline gives CDR1 SGDLS, CDR2 YYNGEE. CDR3 region: CASSVLGWGSGNTIYF. CDR3 coding DNA: TGTGCCAGCAGCGTCCTAGGCTGGGGCTCTGGAAACACCATATATTTT.

This rearrangement joins TRBV19 to TRBJ2-1; 11 nucleotides line up with TRBD2. Trimming removed 5 bases from V and 4 bases from J; junction bases left unmatched: 4. Per germline, CDR1 LNHDA and CDR2 SQIVND (reference sequence). This CDR3 is 15 amino acids long. CDR3 sequence reads: CASSAGLAGYNEQFF. Here the CDR3 DNA reads TGTGCCAGTAGTGCCGGACTAGCGGGTTACAATGAGCAGTTCTTC.

The rearrangement joins TRBV7-2 to TRBJ1-2; D may be TRBD1 (5 bases). The ends were cut back, 4 bases at V and 12 bases at J, with 24 bases in the middle. Germline V CDR1 and CDR2: SGHTA, FQGNSA. This CDR3 has 15 amino acids. The CDR3 DNA sequence: TGTGCCAGCAGCTCCCAACCCCAAGCCGGCTTGGGGGACACCTTC. Its protein product is CASSSQPQAGLGDTF.